This T cell receptor (beta chain) was obtained from a study of OX40 agonist ivuxolimab in advanced cancers. Using immunoSEQ multiplex PCR, the repertoire was profiled, and TCRdb retains in-frame clones only, with some absent. This table has some 78,000 clones, around nine tenths appearing once. This clone has more than one count but fewer than ten. There are 16 residues in the CDR3. Per the germline V gene, CDR1 is SGHRS and CDR2 is YFSETQ. V lost 4 bases, J lost 4 bases, and 20 bases lay in between. This TCR derives from an adult with an advanced solid tumor such as melanoma, head and neck, liver or kidney cancer. The V gene is TRBV5-1, the J gene TRBJ1-1; D ambiguous. This specimen consisted of CD4+ or CD8+ T cells sorted from blood, obtained in a trial of the OX40 agonist ivuxolimab. CDR3 loop: CASSHGRAKGSTEAFF. In DNA form, the CDR3 reads TGCGCCAGCAGCCACGGACGAGCGAAAGGCAGCACTGAAGCTTTCTTT. Combining the CDR3 with reference TRBV5-1 and TRBJ1-1 gives the whole variable domain KAGVTQTPRYLIKTRGQQVTLSCSPISGHRSVSWYQQTPGQGLQFLFEYFSETQRNKGNFPGRFSGRQFSNSRSEMNVSTLELGDSALYLCASSHGRAKGSTEAFFGQGTRLTVV.